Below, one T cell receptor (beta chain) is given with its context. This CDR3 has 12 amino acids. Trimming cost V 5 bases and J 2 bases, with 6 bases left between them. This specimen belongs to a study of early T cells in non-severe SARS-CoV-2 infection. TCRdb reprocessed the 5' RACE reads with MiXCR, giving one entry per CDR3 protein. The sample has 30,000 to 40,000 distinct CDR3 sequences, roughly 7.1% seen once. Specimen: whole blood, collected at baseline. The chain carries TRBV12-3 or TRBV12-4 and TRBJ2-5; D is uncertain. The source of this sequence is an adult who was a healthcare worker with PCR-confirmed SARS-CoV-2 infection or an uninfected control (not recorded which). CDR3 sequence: CASSGVQETQYF. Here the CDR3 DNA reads TGTGCCAGCAGTGGGGTACAAGAGACCCAGTACTTC.